This entry describes one T cell receptor beta chain. Since a much larger clone is just one base distant, this may be a read error. Patients having uncontrolled infection, another autoimmune disease, pregnancy or lactation were not included. This sample was included in a study of T cells in Graves' hyperthyroidism and ophthalmopathy. Study-wide context: Specimen type is peripheral blood, collected at initial diagnosis prior to any treatment.

The V gene end was trimmed by 5 bases and the J gene end by 1 base; junction bases not matched to a gene: 3. Germline lookup yields CDR1 PRHDT and CDR2 FYEKMQ (reference sequence). This CDR3 is built from 14 residues. RNA transcripts served as the template for amplifying TCR beta CDR3 regions. The TCR CDR3 first-round RT-PCR relied on the HTBI primer set. Using its own MiXCR run on the multiplex PCR reads, TCRdb lists one record per CDR3 protein. The sample lists about 380,000 distinct CDR3 sequences; 11% to 15% were seen once. The clonotype originates from a woman between 55 and 75 years old with Graves' hyperthyroidism. The sample was blood. V usage is TRBV13 and J usage is TRBJ1-1; 8 positions match TRBD1. CDR3 nucleotide sequence: TGTGCCAGCAGCCAAGGGACAGGGAACACTGAAGCTTTCTTT. It codes for CASSQGTGNTEAFF. The entire variable domain, with the rest obtained from reference TRBV13 and TRBJ1-1, is as follows: AAGVIQSPRHLIKEKRETATLKCYPIPRHDTVYWYQQGPGQDPQFLISFYEKMQSDKGSIPDRFSAQQFSDYHSELNMSSLELGDSALYFCASSQGTGNTEAFFGQGTRLTVV.